One and the same sample provided the 27 T cell receptor beta chains below, sequenced in a study of metastatic and nonmetastatic thyroid tumors. With MiXCR, TCRdb called clones anew from the PCR reads. This sample has fewer than 5,500 clones, with under 30% found just once. No treatment had been given to any patient before thyroid surgery. Material: adjacent normal tissue. These receptors came from a female donor with papillary thyroid cancer or a benign thyroid nodule (not recorded which). Some clones in this sample may be carry-over from other donors' samples.

This clone qualifies as medium-sized. The chain carries TRBV19 and TRBJ2-2; 8 nucleotides match TRBD1. The CDR3 is 17 amino acids. Trimming cost V 4 bases and J 5 bases; bases outside gene matches: 12. CDR1 and CDR2 (germline): LNHDA, SQIVND (reference sequence). Here the CDR3 reads CASSTPRDRPRTGELFF. CDR3 DNA sequence: TGTGCCAGTAGTACCCCACGGGACAGGCCGAGAACCGGGGAGCTGTTTTTT.

This clone is categorized as medium-sized. The gene calls are TRBV7-9 and TRBJ2-1; 7 bases match TRBD2. Trimming cost V 5 bases and J 1 base; bases outside gene matches: 5. Germline lookup yields CDR1 SEHNR and CDR2 FQNEAQ (reference sequence). The CDR3 length is 15 residues. The CDR3 region is CASSQSGNSYNEQFF. DNA for the CDR3: TGTGCCAGCAGCCAAAGCGGGAATTCCTACAATGAGCAGTTCTTC.

Relative to its sample, this clone is medium-sized (0.01 to 0.1%). This chain joins TRBV30 and TRBJ1-5; D ambiguous. CDR1 and CDR2 (germline): GTSNPN, SVGIG (reference sequence). The CDR3 covers 15 residues. V lost 5 bases and J lost 1, with 15 bases in between. The CDR3 DNA is TGTGCCTGGGGGGTGGACGGCGGGAGCAATCAGCCCCAGCATTTT. Its protein product is CAWGVDGGSNQPQHF.

This clone is judged medium-sized (0.01 to 0.1%). CDR3 sequence (DNA): TGTGCCAGCAGTTTATGGGATAGTTCATACTCCTACAATGAGCAGTTCTTC. It is translated as CASSLWDSSYSYNEQFF. The rearrangement joins TRBV28 to TRBJ2-1, with D unclear. In germline, CDR1 is MDHEN, CDR2 SYDVKM. The V gene lost 0 bases and the J gene lost 0 bases, with 12 bases spanning the gap. The CDR3 is 17 residues long.

By share of the sample, this clone is large. The rearrangement links TRBV6-1 to TRBJ2-7, with 8 bases that match TRBD1. The CDR3 consists of 15 residues. J lost 3 bases, V lost 5 bases, and 9 bases had no gene match. Germline V CDR1 and CDR2: MNHNS, SASEGT. The CDR3 protein is CASSLTGTGGYEQYF. In DNA form, the CDR3 reads TGTGCCAGCAGTTTGACCGGGACAGGAGGCTACGAGCAGTACTTC.

The rearrangement links TRBV6-1 to TRBJ2-7; 7 positions match TRBD2. This CDR3 region has 15 residues. Trimming removed 8 bases from V and 0 bases from J; junction bases left unmatched: 10. CDR1 and CDR2 (germline): MNHNS, SASEGT. The CDR3 DNA is TGTGCCAGCTCCCCGGGGAGGGCGAGCTCCTACGAGCAGTACTTC. Its protein product is CASSPGRASSYEQYF.

The CDR3 DNA follows: TGTGCCAGCAGTTACTGGGGGTCGAGAGCTTTCTTT. Amino acids: CASSYWGSRAFF. The rearrangement joins TRBV6-2 or TRBV6-3 to TRBJ1-1, with a weak D call TRBD1 (5 bases). Trimming pared 1 base from V and 10 bases from J, leaving 10 bases between. CDR3 size: 12 residues. Germline-derived CDR1 and CDR2 are MNHEY and SVGEGT.

The rearrangement links TRBV28 to TRBJ2-3, with D perhaps matching TRBD1 or TRBD2 (5 bases each). The V gene lost 2 bases and the J gene lost 2 bases, with 14 bases spanning the gap. Germline CDR1 MDHEN, CDR2 SYDVKM. This CDR3 has 16 amino acids. The CDR3 reads CASSLLGVWVTDTQYF. CDR3 sequence (DNA): TGTGCCAGCAGTTTACTGGGGGTTTGGGTCACAGATACGCAGTATTTT. Full variable domain (outside the CDR3, taken from reference TRBV28 and TRBJ2-3): DVKVTQSSRYLVKRTGEKVFLECVQDMDHENMFWYRQDPGLGLRLIYFSYDVKMKEKGDIPEGYSVSREKKERFSLILESASTNQTSMYLCASSLLGVWVTDTQYFGPGTRLTVL.

This clone is termed large. CDR3 DNA sequence: TGTGCCAGCAGTTCGACGGGGTTTTCCCTCCACTTT. Amino acids: CASSSTGFSLHF. This rearrangement joins TRBV12-3 or TRBV12-4 to TRBJ1-6; the D is unclear. The CDR3 loop spans 12 amino acids. The ends were cut back, 4 bases at V and 14 bases at J, with 12 bases in the middle.

This chain connects TRBV20-1 to TRBJ2-2, with 9 bases matching TRBD2. The CDR3 totals 17 residues. The trim removed 4 bases at V and 2 bases at J, leaving 11 bases unmatched. Germline V gene data show CDR1 as DFQATT and CDR2 as SNEGSKA (reference sequence). CDR3 in DNA: TGCAGTGCTATAGTTGGCCTAGCGGGAATTAACACCGGGGAGCTGTTTTTT. Protein: CSAIVGLAGINTGELFF.

The chain has TRBV2 and TRBJ2-3; D remains unclear. CDR3 length: 14 residues. Germline CDR1 is SNHLY and CDR2 is FYNNEI. V lost 10 bases and J lost 0, with 14 bases in between. CDR3 residues: CAMLPGASTDTQYF. DNA for the CDR3: TGTGCCATGTTACCAGGTGCTAGCACAGATACGCAGTATTTT.

CDR3 in amino acids: CASSLARLALAGVSTGELFF. The CDR3 DNA reads as TGTGCCAGCAGCTTAGCAAGGTTGGCTCTAGCGGGAGTGTCCACCGGGGAGCTGTTTTTT. V is TRBV7-6 and J is TRBJ2-2; 10 positions match TRBD2. CDR3 length: 20 residues. Germline loops: CDR1 SGHVS, CDR2 FNYEAQ. V lost 0 bases and J lost 4; bases outside the gene matches: 14.

The V and J genes are TRBV20-1 and TRBJ2-1; TRBD2 agrees at 11 bases. Germline V gene data show CDR1 as DFQATT and CDR2 as SNEGSKA (reference sequence). The CDR3 length is 12 residues. The V segment lost 6 bases and the J segment 13 bases; nucleotides outside the gene matches: 8. CDR3 in DNA: TGCAGTGCCCTGGGACTAGCGGTGGTACAGTTCTTC. Protein sequence: CSALGLAVVQFF.

The V gene is TRBV6-1, the J gene TRBJ1-6; TRBD1 agrees at 9 bases. V dropped 5 bases and J dropped 7; count of bases not matched to a gene: 6. There are 15 residues in the CDR3. Germline CDR1 MNHNS, CDR2 SASEGT. The CDR3: CASSMGTGRNSPLHF. The CDR3 DNA follows: TGTGCCAGCAGTATGGGGACAGGGAGGAATTCACCCCTCCACTTT.

This clone was seen only a few times. Its ends do not fully match the called genes, so a read error is possible. CDR3 bases: TGTTCCAGCAGTGATCGTAAGGCTGGGGATCAGCCCCAGCATTTT. Protein sequence: CSSSDRKAGDQPQHF. This chain joins TRBV6-1 and TRBJ1-5; D remains unclear. The V gene's germline CDR1 is MNHNS and CDR2 SASEGT. This CDR3 has 15 amino acids.

For this clone: At one end the junction does not follow the germline gene, possibly because of a read error. The chain has TRBV6-1 and TRBJ2-1, with 7 nucleotides matching TRBD1. This CDR3 contains 15 residues. The germline CDR1 and CDR2 sequences are MNHNS and SASEGT. CDR3 in DNA: TGTGCCACCAGTGAGAGATCAGGGGGTTTCAATGAGCAGTTCTTC. Translating it yields CATSERSGGFNEQFF.

This CDR3 reads CSARGPGTLNQPQHF. CDR3 sequence (DNA): TGCAGTGCTAGAGGGCCCGGGACTCTGAACCAGCCCCAGCATTTT. The genes are TRBV20-1 and TRBJ1-5; perhaps TRBD1 as D (5 bases). The CDR3 spans 15 residues. Trimming cost V 1 base and J 7 bases, with 17 bases left between them. CDR1 is DFQATT and CDR2 is SNEGSKA in the germline V gene (reference sequence).

The chain recombines TRBV6-5 with TRBJ1-4, with a weak D call TRBD1 (5 bases). CDR3 length: 15 amino acids. Trimming took 0 bases from V and 15 from J, leaving 20 bases between them. Germline CDR1 MNHEY, CDR2 SVGAGI. CDR3 region: CASSYSSGTNENMFF. The CDR3, as DNA: TGTGCCAGCAGTTACTCGTCGGGGACTAATGAAAACATGTTTTTT.

By share, this clone ranks as medium-sized. This chain connects TRBV11-3 to TRBJ2-1, with 7 nucleotides matching TRBD2. Trimming took 7 bases from V and 4 from J; bases not matched to a gene: 7. The CDR3 is 14 residues long. Germline CDR1 SGHNT, CDR2 YENEEA. The CDR3 coding sequence is TGTGCCAGCACCGAGGGACTATCTTACAATGAGCAGTTCTTC. Amino acid sequence: CASTEGLSYNEQFF.

To note about this clone: Because the CDR3 is missing its conserved closing phenylalanine or tryptophan, this is likely a read error. The chain carries TRBV5-1 and TRBJ2-3; possible D gene TRBD1, 6 bases. CDR1 is SGHRS and CDR2 is YFSETQ in the germline V gene. CDR3 size: 14 residues. V lost 4 bases, J lost 1 base, and 10 bases lay in between. The CDR3 DNA reads TGCGCCAGCAGCGCCGGACAGCGCACAGATACGCAGTATCTT. It specifies CASSAGQRTDTQYL.

The V and J genes are TRBV30 and TRBJ2-7; weak D call: TRBD2 (6 bases). V was cut by 6 bases and J by 5 bases, with 17 bases left in between. CDR3 length equals 13 residues. Germline V CDR1 and CDR2: GTSNPN, SVGIG (reference sequence). CDR3: CACSVGPGDEQYF. CDR3 nucleotides: TGTGCCTGCAGCGTGGGACCGGGGGACGAGCAGTACTTC.

This clone was seen a few times. The chain links TRBV29-1 to TRBJ2-7; tentatively, D is TRBD1 (6 bases). Trimming removed 4 bases at V and 2 bases at J, with 15 bases between. The CDR3 is made up of 14 amino acids. Germline V gene lookup returns CDR1 SQVTM and CDR2 ANQGSEA. In DNA, the CDR3 is TGCAGCGTTGTTACCGGGACATCAACCTACGAGCAGTACTTC. Protein: CSVVTGTSTYEQYF.

This clone was picked up a small number of times. The rearrangement uses TRBV2 and TRBJ2-2; the D gene could be TRBD1 or TRBD2 (5 bases each). This CDR3 is 12 amino acids long. Trimming left V 9 bases short and J 6 bases short, with 11 bases between. The germline V gene encodes CDR1 SNHLY and CDR2 FYNNEI. Here the CDR3 DNA reads TGTGCCAGACAAGGGACGGCCGGGGAGCTGTTTTTT. This codes for CARQGTAGELFF.

This clone was recorded once. This chain uses TRBV2 with TRBJ2-1; D is unresolved. Germline CDR1 is SNHLY and CDR2 is FYNNEI. The CDR3 has 13 amino acids. V was pared by 7 bases and J by 6 bases, with 13 bases between. The CDR3 sequence is CASKVTSGNEQFF. The CDR3, as DNA: TGTGCCAGCAAGGTCACTTCGGGCAATGAGCAGTTCTTC.

This clone is deemed medium-sized. The chain employs TRBV18 and TRBJ2-7, with TRBD1 matching over 7 bases. V shed 3 bases and J 6 bases; nucleotides not matched to a gene: 2. From germline, CDR1 is KGHSH and CDR2 LQKENI. The CDR3 covers 12 residues. The CDR3 sequence: CASSPTGVEQYF. CDR3 bases: TGTGCCAGCTCACCTACAGGGGTCGAGCAGTACTTC.

As for this clone: A junction end diverges from the germline sequence, so it may reflect a read error. The genes are TRBV28 and TRBJ2-2; a weak D match, TRBD1 (5 bases). Germline values: CDR1 MDHEN, CDR2 SYDVKM. The length of the CDR3 is 16 residues. CDR3 nucleotide sequence: TGTGCCAGCAGCCCCTTCTCAGGGCGAAACACCGGCGAGCTGTTTTTT. It yields the protein CASSPFSGRNTGELFF.

This sequence joins TRBV20-1 and TRBJ2-7, with 7 bases identical to TRBD1. CDR1 and CDR2 from the germline V gene are DFQATT and SNEGSKA (reference sequence). V was pared by 6 bases and J by 1 base, with 6 bases of the junction left unmatched. The CDR3 is 13 residues long. The CDR3 spells CSADNRGSYEQYF. The CDR3 DNA follows: TGCAGTGCCGATAACAGGGGTTCCTACGAGCAGTACTTC.